These 22 T cell receptor beta chains were sequenced from one sample in a study of PD-1 blockade in classical Hodgkin lymphoma. Assay used: immunoSEQ multiplex PCR; TCRdb lists only in-frame clones, some missing. The sample consists of roughly 27,000 clones, around three quarters of them appearing once. Stated time point: cycle 4 day 1 (C4D1), after less than 7 weeks of nivolumab. Every one of the patients relapsed after autologous stem cell transplantation (brentuximab vedotin exposure was variable). This specimen consisted of peripheral blood mononuclear cells (PBMCs), obtained before the fourth cycle of nivolumab. These receptors were taken from a human donor with classical Hodgkin lymphoma.

This clone was seen once. The chain links TRBV5-1 to TRBJ1-4; 9 bases are a match to TRBD1. From germline, CDR1 is SGHRS and CDR2 YFSETQ. The CDR3 is 16 amino acids. J was trimmed by 4 bases and V by 0 bases; bases with no gene match: 4. The CDR3 nucleotides read TGCGCCAGCAGCTTGGCCGGGACAGGGATTAATGAAAAACTGTTTTTT. This translates into CASSLAGTGINEKLFF.

This clone showed up just once. V usage is TRBV6-5 and J usage is TRBJ1-1, with D possibly matching TRBD1 (5 bases). Germline CDR1 and CDR2: MNHEY and SVGAGI. The V and J ends lost 5 bases and 4 bases respectively, with 14 bases between them. The CDR3 runs 14 residues. Here the CDR3 DNA reads TGTGCCAGCAGTAAACTCACAGGATCCACTGAAGCTTTCTTT. Protein product: CASSKLTGSTEAFF.

The J gene is TRBJ2-3, the V gene TRBV5-4, with D tentatively TRBD1 or TRBD2 (5 bases each). V was clipped by 4 bases and J by 6 bases, with 9 bases between them. Germline lookup yields CDR1 SGHNT and CDR2 YYREEE (reference sequence). The CDR3 runs 12 residues. The CDR3 region is CASSGEGDTQYF. In nucleotides, the CDR3 is TGTGCCAGCAGCGGCGAGGGGGATACGCAGTATTTT.

This chain connects TRBV6-5 to TRBJ2-1; 9 positions match TRBD2. With 6 bases clipped from V and 3 bases from J, the junction kept 6 bases outside the gene matches. Per the germline V gene, CDR1 is MNHEY and CDR2 is SVGAGI. This CDR3 spans 15 amino acids. The CDR3 bases are TGTGCCAGCAGCTACGGGACTAGCCACTACAATGAGCAGTTCTTC. Translation gives CASSYGTSHYNEQFF.

This chain connects TRBV12-2 to TRBJ2-7; TRBD2, the table's D call, lacks a check against the DNA. TRBV12-2 is reported as a pseudogene. The CDR3 is 18 residues long. In DNA form, the CDR3 reads TGTGCAAGTCGCCCCGGGGGGCGGGGCCTAAGGGGGTCCTACGAGCAGTACTTC. Encoded protein: CASRPGGRGLRGSYEQYF.

J is TRBJ1-2 and V is TRBV5-1; 10 nucleotides match TRBD1. CDR3 size: 15 residues. The V gene end was trimmed by 4 bases and the J gene end by 8 bases; junction bases not matched to a gene: 11. The germline CDR1 and CDR2 sequences are SGHRS and YFSETQ. The CDR3 spells CASSQADRGPEGYTF. The CDR3 DNA reads as TGCGCCAGCAGCCAGGCCGACAGGGGGCCGGAGGGCTACACCTTC.

This clone was seen more than once but under ten times. The rearrangement links TRBV19 to TRBJ2-3; 8 bases fit TRBD2. The CDR3 is 16 residues long. The germline V gene encodes CDR1 LNHDA and CDR2 SQIVND (reference sequence). The V gene end was trimmed by 0 bases and the J gene end by 6 bases; junction bases not matched to a gene: 8. The CDR3 sequence is CASSIDVLSGSDTQYF. The CDR3 DNA reads as TGTGCCAGTAGTATAGATGTGCTGAGCGGGAGTGATACGCAGTATTTT.

A note on this clone: At one boundary the junction diverges from the germline segment, which might be a read error. J is TRBJ1-6 and V is TRBV25-1; weak D call: TRBD1 (5 bases). CDR1 is MGHDK and CDR2 is SYGVNS in the germline V gene. CDR3 length: 14 amino acids. The CDR3, as DNA: TGTGCCAGCAGCAGGGTCTCCGATAATTCACCCCTCCACTTT. This sequence encodes CASSRVSDNSPLHF.

V is TRBV18 and J is TRBJ2-2; possible D gene TRBD2, 5 bases. The germline V gene encodes CDR1 KGHSH and CDR2 LQKENI. The germline V and J ends were trimmed by 5 bases and 2 bases, with 9 bases remaining between them. CDR3 length: 14 residues. CDR3 loop: CASSAGINTGELFF. Written as DNA, the CDR3 is TGTGCCAGCTCAGCCGGGATCAACACCGGGGAGCTGTTTTTT.

The chain carries TRBV4-3 and TRBJ2-5; TRBD2 might be the D (5 bases). The end of the DNA is better explained by TRBJ2-7, so the J call may be wrong. Germline-derived CDR1 and CDR2 are LGHNA and YSLEER. The CDR3 is 14 amino acids. CDR3 in amino acids: CASSQDEGLYEQYF. The CDR3 region has the DNA TGCGCCAGCAGCCAAGATGAGGGCCTCTACGAGCAGTACTTC.

The gene calls are TRBV9 and TRBJ2-5, with 13 positions matching TRBD2. The J segment lost 2 bases and the V segment lost 5 bases, leaving 6 bases of the junction unmatched. The CDR3 loop spans 16 amino acids. Germline CDR1 and CDR2: SGDLS and YYNGEE. In DNA, the CDR3 is TGTGCCAGCAGTCTTGGACTAGCGGGGGCACAAGAGACCCAGTACTTC. Amino acid sequence: CASSLGLAGAQETQYF.

The chain links TRBV27 to TRBJ2-3, with TRBD2 matching 8 bases. Germline trimming cut 6 bases from V and 2 bases from J; bases unmatched to any gene: 10. The CDR3 spans 16 residues. The germline V gene encodes CDR1 MNHEY and CDR2 SMNVEV (reference sequence). CDR3 loop: CASRGRRGALTDTQYF. The CDR3 DNA is TGTGCCAGCAGGGGGAGGCGGGGGGCGCTCACAGATACGCAGTATTTT.

A single count supports this clone. The genes are TRBV6-5 and TRBJ1-2; a possible D gene is TRBD1 (6 bases). Deletions cut 0 bases from V and 6 bases from J, with 14 bases between. The germline V gene encodes CDR1 MNHEY and CDR2 SVGAGI. The CDR3 has 15 residues. The CDR3, as DNA: TGTGCCAGCAGTTACTCTTCGGGGGGGGCAAATGGCTACACCTTC. Translation: CASSYSSGGANGYTF.

V and J are TRBV28 and TRBJ2-5, with D uncertain. The V gene lost 1 base and the J gene lost 4 bases, with 4 bases spanning the gap. CDR1 MDHEN and CDR2 SYDVKM come from the germline V gene. This CDR3 has 12 amino acids. In nucleotides, the CDR3 is TGTGCCAGCAGTTTATCCGGAGAGACCCAGTACTTC. Its protein product is CASSLSGETQYF.

This chain uses TRBV18 with TRBJ2-2, with D maybe TRBD2 (5 bases). The length of the CDR3 is 15 residues. Germline V CDR1 and CDR2: KGHSH, LQKENI. Trimming removed 2 bases at V and 6 bases at J, with 13 bases between. As DNA, the CDR3 is TGTGCCAGCTCACCAATCCGGGAAAGGTCCGGGGAGCTGTTTTTT. Protein: CASSPIRERSGELFF.

This sequence joins TRBV11-2 and TRBJ2-7; D possibly corresponds to TRBD1 (6 bases). V was trimmed by 2 bases and J by 4 bases, leaving 9 bases between them. In germline, CDR1 is SGHAT, CDR2 FQNNGV. The CDR3 consists of 13 residues. CDR3 in amino acids: CASSLFGQYEQYF. The CDR3 DNA reads as TGTGCCAGCAGCTTATTCGGACAGTACGAGCAGTACTTC.

The chain has TRBV19 and TRBJ1-5; D perhaps matches TRBD1 (6 bases). This CDR3 contains 14 residues. The V and J ends lost 4 bases and 7 bases respectively, with 14 bases between them. Germline assignment: CDR1 LNHDA and CDR2 SQIVND (reference sequence). CDR3 nucleotides: TGTGCCAGTAGTACAGGACAGCCGGGGCAGCCCCAGCATTTT. Its translation: CASSTGQPGQPQHF.

The V call is TRBV5-6, the J call TRBJ2-5; D might be TRBD1 or TRBD2, each matching 6 bases. V lost 4 bases and J 4 bases, leaving 20 bases between the germline ends. The germline V gene has CDR1 SGHDT and CDR2 YYEEEE. The CDR3 totals 16 residues. The CDR3 loop reads CASSDWFGGQGETQYF. CDR3 sequence (DNA): TGTGCCAGCAGCGATTGGTTTGGGGGGCAGGGAGAGACCCAGTACTTC.

With regard to this clone: The limits of the CDR3 on the DNA are not certain, so only TCRdb's listed CDR3 is given. This chain links TRBV27 with TRBJ2-7; the table's D gene call, TRBD1, was not cross checked with the DNA. Germline values: CDR1 MNHEY, CDR2 SMNVEV (reference sequence). A total of 16 residues make up the CDR3, ends included. CDR3 sequence: CASSFLRARGPYEQYF.

J is TRBJ2-7 and V is TRBV5-1; 7 nucleotides agree with TRBD1. The CDR3 contains 12 residues. V gave up 0 bases and J gave up 6 bases; unmatched junction bases: 0. CDR1 is SGHRS and CDR2 is YFSETQ in the germline V gene. The CDR3 here is CASSLGQGEQYF. The CDR3, as DNA: TGCGCCAGCAGCTTGGGACAGGGCGAGCAGTACTTC.

In this sample, this clone turned up a few times. Germline and junction disagree at one end, which may indicate a read error. The genes are TRBV7-7 and TRBJ1-1, with D possibly matching TRBD1 (5 bases). Per germline, CDR1 SSHAT and CDR2 FNYEAQ (reference sequence). The CDR3 has 15 residues. CDR3 sequence (DNA): TGTGCTAGCAGCCGACCCCACCCGGGGGGGACTGAAGCTTTCTTT. Its translation: CASSRPHPGGTEAFF. The full variable domain, with the rest looked up from reference TRBV7-7 and TRBJ1-1, is GAGVSQSPRYKVTKRGQDVTLRCDPISSHATLYWYQQALGQGPEFLTYFNYEAQPDKSGLPSDRFSAERPEGSISTLTIQRTEQRDSAMYRCASSRPHPGGTEAFFGQGTRLTVV.

This clone ranks as medium-sized (0.01 to 0.1%). Distinct nucleotide sequences in the sample also encode this CDR3. The rearrangement joins TRBV19 to TRBJ2-2, with 7 bases identical to TRBD2. Per germline, CDR1 LNHDA and CDR2 SQIVND (reference sequence). V was pared by 4 bases and J by 1 base, with 6 bases of the junction left unmatched. The CDR3 length is 16 residues. CDR3 in DNA: TGTGCCAGTAGTACCCTTAGCGGGCTGAACACCGGGGAGCTGTTTTTT. This encodes CASSTLSGLNTGELFF.